This record covers a single TCR beta chain. Sequencing was performed with immunoSEQ multiplex PCR; in TCRdb, only in-frame clones are kept and a portion is missing. The sample gives roughly 85,000 clones, roughly nine tenths of which show up once; about 2.5% is in the top ten. These data come from a study of T cell changes during pregnancy in multiple sclerosis. This CDR3 has 17 residues. The germline gives CDR1 MGHRA, CDR2 YSYEKL. Trimming removed 1 base from V and 5 bases from J; junction bases left unmatched: 7. The clonotype was recovered from a female donor with multiple sclerosis, enrolled in a pregnancy study. The gene calls are TRBV4-1 and TRBJ2-2; 10 bases fit TRBD1. Sequences were derived from peripheral blood, sampled in the first trimester of pregnancy. CDR3 sequence reads: CASSQVFRDRGTGELFF. CDR3 sequence (DNA): TGCGCCAGCAGCCAAGTTTTTCGGGACAGGGGAACCGGGGAGCTGTTTTTT.